This is a list of T cell receptor beta chains from one sample in a study of blood T cell repertoires in COVID-19. Assay used: immunoSEQ multiplex PCR; TCRdb lists only in-frame clones, some missing. Of 200,000 to 250,000 clones in the sample, around 83% were seen once. The sample was PBMCs or T cells enriched from blood (not recorded which). These TCRs come from a woman between 40 and 50 years old with acute COVID-19. Both conserved end residues are trimmed from each CDR3. Fields, in order: J gene, V gene, CDR3 length, D gene, CDR3 protein. A D gene is named only where the DNA matches it firmly.

j_gene: TRBJ2-1
v_gene: TRBV5-4
len: 10
d_gene: TRBD1
CDR3aa: ASSWDSAEQF

j_gene: TRBJ2-3
v_gene: TRBV9
len: 14
d_gene: TRBD2
CDR3aa: ASSALTGGYTDTQY

j_gene: TRBJ2-2
v_gene: TRBV27
len: 14
d_gene: TRBD1
CDR3aa: ASSPFGTGASGELF

j_gene: TRBJ2-1
v_gene: TRBV5-1
len: 15
d_gene: NA
CDR3aa: ASSFFGGTYSYNEQF

j_gene: TRBJ2-1
v_gene: TRBV11-2
len: 13
d_gene: TRBD1
CDR3aa: ASSLIGGTYNEQF

j_gene: TRBJ2-3
v_gene: TRBV7-9
len: 15
d_gene: TRBD1
CDR3aa: ASSLARDSSGTDTQY

j_gene: TRBJ1-3
v_gene: TRBV5-1
len: 12
d_gene: TRBD1
CDR3aa: ASSPGQGGNTIY

j_gene: TRBJ2-7
v_gene: TRBV5-6
len: 13
d_gene: TRBD2
CDR3aa: ASSLMAGALYEQY

j_gene: TRBJ2-2
v_gene: TRBV3-1/TRBV3-2
len: 15
d_gene: TRBD1
CDR3aa: ASSQELDRRGTGELF

j_gene: TRBJ1-2
v_gene: TRBV15
len: 12
d_gene: NA
CDR3aa: ATSDRDYIYGYT

j_gene: TRBJ2-3
v_gene: TRBV30
len: 11
d_gene: TRBD2
CDR3aa: AWRGLAGDTQY

j_gene: TRBJ2-7
v_gene: TRBV7-6
len: 14
d_gene: TRBD2
CDR3aa: ASSLALAGPSYEQY

j_gene: TRBJ2-7
v_gene: TRBV3-1/TRBV3-2
len: 13
d_gene: TRBD2
CDR3aa: ASSQRTSGSNEQY

j_gene: TRBJ2-2
v_gene: TRBV3-1/TRBV3-2
len: 20
d_gene: TRBD2
CDR3aa: ASSQEPQAPPLAGVNTGELF

j_gene: TRBJ1-5
v_gene: TRBV10-2
len: 11
d_gene: NA
CDR3aa: ASSTGNNQPQH

j_gene: TRBJ2-2
v_gene: TRBV13
len: 12
d_gene: TRBD1
CDR3aa: ASSPDRDPGELF

j_gene: TRBJ2-3
v_gene: TRBV27
len: 15
d_gene: NA
CDR3aa: ASRFNWGGVGTDTQY

j_gene: TRBJ2-7
v_gene: TRBV5-5
len: 13
d_gene: NA
CDR3aa: ASSKDGESYYEQY

j_gene: TRBJ2-7
v_gene: TRBV4-3
len: 13
d_gene: NA
CDR3aa: ASSQADDSSYEQY

j_gene: TRBJ1-5
v_gene: TRBV28
len: 12
d_gene: NA
CDR3aa: ASNREDSNQPQH

j_gene: TRBJ2-1
v_gene: TRBV12-5
len: 13
d_gene: NA
CDR3aa: ASDPFGEVGNEQF

j_gene: TRBJ2-3
v_gene: TRBV7-2
len: 12
d_gene: NA
CDR3aa: ASNLGSTALTQY

j_gene: TRBJ1-5
v_gene: TRBV5-6
len: 11
d_gene: NA
CDR3aa: ASSLGANQPQH

j_gene: TRBJ2-6
v_gene: TRBV11-2
len: 14
d_gene: TRBD2
CDR3aa: ASQAGVGSGANVLT

j_gene: TRBJ1-1
v_gene: TRBV19
len: 13
d_gene: NA
CDR3aa: ASKRQGPGNTEAF

j_gene: TRBJ2-3
v_gene: TRBV27
len: 13
d_gene: TRBD1
CDR3aa: ASSLWAGGRDTQY

j_gene: TRBJ2-7
v_gene: TRBV5-4
len: 12
d_gene: NA
CDR3aa: ASSFEAGPVDPY

j_gene: TRBJ2-7
v_gene: TRBV5-5
len: 12
d_gene: NA
CDR3aa: ASSFSGLTYEQY

j_gene: TRBJ1-2
v_gene: TRBV25-1
len: 10
d_gene: NA
CDR3aa: ASSVGRVGYT

j_gene: TRBJ1-5
v_gene: TRBV19
len: 13
d_gene: NA
CDR3aa: ASSTGSLSNQPQH

j_gene: TRBJ2-2
v_gene: TRBV11-2
len: 17
d_gene: TRBD2
CDR3aa: ASSPRGLAAAENTGELF

j_gene: TRBJ2-7
v_gene: TRBV19
len: 14
d_gene: TRBD2
CDR3aa: ASSPVGASGSYEQY

j_gene: TRBJ2-1
v_gene: TRBV2
len: 15
d_gene: NA
CDR3aa: ATPSFGEGTVGYEQF

j_gene: TRBJ2-3
v_gene: TRBV18
len: 14
d_gene: NA
CDR3aa: ASSPYGQSSTDTQY

j_gene: TRBJ1-5
v_gene: TRBV27
len: 10
d_gene: NA
CDR3aa: ASLDSNQPQH

j_gene: TRBJ2-7
v_gene: TRBV7-9
len: 13
d_gene: TRBD2
CDR3aa: ASSSPLGGKNEQY

j_gene: TRBJ1-4
v_gene: TRBV5-1
len: 13
d_gene: NA
CDR3aa: ASCPGSRANEKLF

j_gene: TRBJ2-1
v_gene: TRBV5-1
len: 12
d_gene: NA
CDR3aa: ASSLGGPYNEQF

j_gene: TRBJ2-6
v_gene: TRBV19
len: 14
d_gene: TRBD1
CDR3aa: AYPGQASSGANVLT

j_gene: TRBJ2-1
v_gene: TRBV6-5
len: 13
d_gene: NA
CDR3aa: ASSQIRLPWNEQF

j_gene: TRBJ2-3
v_gene: TRBV4-3
len: 12
d_gene: NA
CDR3aa: ASSQGGGRDTQY

j_gene: TRBJ1-2
v_gene: TRBV19
len: 13
d_gene: TRBD1
CDR3aa: ASSPFQGAQYGYT

j_gene: TRBJ2-7
v_gene: TRBV9
len: 14
d_gene: NA
CDR3aa: ASSPTGRGHSYEQY

j_gene: TRBJ2-7
v_gene: TRBV12-3/TRBV12-4
len: 11
d_gene: TRBD1
CDR3aa: ASSWTGSYEQY

j_gene: TRBJ1-1
v_gene: TRBV29-1
len: 12
d_gene: TRBD1
CDR3aa: SVDLGQGVGILL

j_gene: TRBJ2-7
v_gene: TRBV11-2
len: 13
d_gene: NA
CDR3aa: ASSLPQDTSYEQY

j_gene: TRBJ2-5
v_gene: TRBV7-3
len: 12
d_gene: TRBD2
CDR3aa: ASSLAGVDETQY

j_gene: TRBJ2-7
v_gene: TRBV5-6
len: 14
d_gene: TRBD2
CDR3aa: ASSLAASGGSYEQY

j_gene: TRBJ2-1
v_gene: TRBV5-5
len: 12
d_gene: NA
CDR3aa: ASSLEWTANEQF

j_gene: TRBJ1-3
v_gene: TRBV3-1/TRBV3-2
len: 17
d_gene: NA
CDR3aa: ASSQDGGAANLSGNTIY

j_gene: TRBJ2-2
v_gene: TRBV7-8
len: 13
d_gene: TRBD2
CDR3aa: ASSLRREGSGELF